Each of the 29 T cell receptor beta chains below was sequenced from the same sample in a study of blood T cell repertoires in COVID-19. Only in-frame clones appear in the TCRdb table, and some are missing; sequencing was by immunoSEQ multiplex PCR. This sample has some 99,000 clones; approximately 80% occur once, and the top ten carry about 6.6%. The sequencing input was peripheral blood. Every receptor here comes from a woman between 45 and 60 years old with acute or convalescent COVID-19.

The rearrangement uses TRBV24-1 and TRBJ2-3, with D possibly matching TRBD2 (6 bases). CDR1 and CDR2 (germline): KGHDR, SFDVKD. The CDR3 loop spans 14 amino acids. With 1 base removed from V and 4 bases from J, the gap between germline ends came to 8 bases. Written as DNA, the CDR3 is TGTGCCACCAGTGATTTCGGGGGTGCAGATACGCAGTATTTT. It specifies CATSDFGGADTQYF.

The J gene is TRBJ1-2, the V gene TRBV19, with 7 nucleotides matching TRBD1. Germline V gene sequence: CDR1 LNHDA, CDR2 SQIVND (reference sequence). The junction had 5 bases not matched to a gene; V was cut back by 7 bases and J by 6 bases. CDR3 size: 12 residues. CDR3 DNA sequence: TGTGCCAGTAAGGGGACAGCGAATGGCTACACCTTC. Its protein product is CASKGTANGYTF.

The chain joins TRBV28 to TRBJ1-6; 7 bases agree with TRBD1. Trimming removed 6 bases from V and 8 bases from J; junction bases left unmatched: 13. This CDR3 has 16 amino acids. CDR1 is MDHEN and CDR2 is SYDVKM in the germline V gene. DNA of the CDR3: TGTGCCAGCAGGCCGATCGCAGGGGGTTTAGATTCACCCCTCCACTTT. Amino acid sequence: CASRPIAGGLDSPLHF.

The CDR3 loop is CASSPQGNTEAFF. As DNA, the CDR3 is TGTGCCAGCAGCCCCCAGGGGAACACTGAAGCTTTCTTT. V is TRBV4-2 and J is TRBJ1-1, with a tentative D call TRBD1 (5 bases). This CDR3 has 13 amino acids. CDR1 is LGHNA, CDR2 YNFKEQ, per germline. Trimming stripped 4 bases from V and 1 base from J, with 7 bases between.

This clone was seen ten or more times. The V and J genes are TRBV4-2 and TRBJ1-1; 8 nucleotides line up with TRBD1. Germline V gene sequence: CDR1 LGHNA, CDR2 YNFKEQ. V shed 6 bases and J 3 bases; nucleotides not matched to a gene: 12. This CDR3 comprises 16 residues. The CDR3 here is CASSHRGTLGDTEAFF. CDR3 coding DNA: TGTGCCAGCAGTCACAGGGGGACACTTGGGGACACTGAAGCTTTCTTT.

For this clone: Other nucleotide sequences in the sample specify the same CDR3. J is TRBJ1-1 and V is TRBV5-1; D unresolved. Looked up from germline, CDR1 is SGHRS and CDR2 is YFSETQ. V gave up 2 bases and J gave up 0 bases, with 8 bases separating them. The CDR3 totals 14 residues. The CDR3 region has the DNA TGCGCCAGCAGCTTAGACTCCCTGAACACTGAAGCTTTCTTT. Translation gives CASSLDSLNTEAFF.

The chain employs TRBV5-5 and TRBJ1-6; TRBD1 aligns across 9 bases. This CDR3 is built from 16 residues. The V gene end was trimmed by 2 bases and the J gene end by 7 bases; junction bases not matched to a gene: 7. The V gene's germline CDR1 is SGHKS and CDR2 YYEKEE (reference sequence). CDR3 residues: CASSFPGTGMNSPLHF. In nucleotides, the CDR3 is TGTGCCAGCAGCTTCCCCGGGACAGGGATGAATTCACCCCTCCACTTT.

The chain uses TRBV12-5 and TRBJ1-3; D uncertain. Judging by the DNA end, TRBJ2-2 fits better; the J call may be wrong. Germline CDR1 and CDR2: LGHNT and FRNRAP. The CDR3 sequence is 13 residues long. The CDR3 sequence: CASGALGSGELFF. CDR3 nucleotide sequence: TGTGCTAGTGGGGCCCTAGGGTCCGGGGAGCTGTTTTTT.

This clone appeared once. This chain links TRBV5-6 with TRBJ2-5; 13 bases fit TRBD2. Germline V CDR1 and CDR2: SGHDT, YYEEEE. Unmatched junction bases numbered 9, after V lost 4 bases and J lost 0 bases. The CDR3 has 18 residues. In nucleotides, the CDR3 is TGTGCCAGCAGCCGAAGGACTAGCGGGAGTTCGTACCAAGAGACCCAGTACTTC. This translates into CASSRRTSGSSYQETQYF.

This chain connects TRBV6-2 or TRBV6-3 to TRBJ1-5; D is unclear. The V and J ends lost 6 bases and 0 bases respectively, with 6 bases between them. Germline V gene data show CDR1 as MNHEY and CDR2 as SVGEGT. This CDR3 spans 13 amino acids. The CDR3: CASSRYSNQPQHF. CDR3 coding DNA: TGTGCCAGCAGCCGCTATAGCAATCAGCCCCAGCATTTT.

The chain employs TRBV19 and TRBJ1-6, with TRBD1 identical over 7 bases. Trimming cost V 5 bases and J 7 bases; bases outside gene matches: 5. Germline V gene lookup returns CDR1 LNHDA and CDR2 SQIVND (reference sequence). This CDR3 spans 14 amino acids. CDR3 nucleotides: TGTGCCAGTAGTTGGGGACAGCCAAATTCACCCCTCCACTTT. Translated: CASSWGQPNSPLHF.

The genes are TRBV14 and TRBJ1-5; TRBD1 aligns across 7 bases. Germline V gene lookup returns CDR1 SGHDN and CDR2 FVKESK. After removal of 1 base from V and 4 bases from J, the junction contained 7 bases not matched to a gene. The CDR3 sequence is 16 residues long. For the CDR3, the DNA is TGTGCCAGCAGCCAAGTGAACAGGGGTGTTAATCAGCCCCAGCATTTT. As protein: CASSQVNRGVNQPQHF.

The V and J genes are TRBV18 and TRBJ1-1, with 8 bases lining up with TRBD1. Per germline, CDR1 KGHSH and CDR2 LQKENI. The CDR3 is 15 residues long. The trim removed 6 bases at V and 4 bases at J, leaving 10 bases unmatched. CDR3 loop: CASSDGQGGSTEAFF. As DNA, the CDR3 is TGTGCCAGCTCGGACGGACAGGGAGGGAGCACTGAAGCTTTCTTT.

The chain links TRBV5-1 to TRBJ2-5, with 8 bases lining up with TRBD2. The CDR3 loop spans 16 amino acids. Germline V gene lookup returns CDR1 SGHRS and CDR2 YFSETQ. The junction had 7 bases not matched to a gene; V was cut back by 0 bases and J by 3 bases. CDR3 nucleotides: TGCGCCAGCAGCTTGGCCGCGGGACTAGGAGAAGAGACCCAGTACTTC. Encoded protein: CASSLAAGLGEETQYF.

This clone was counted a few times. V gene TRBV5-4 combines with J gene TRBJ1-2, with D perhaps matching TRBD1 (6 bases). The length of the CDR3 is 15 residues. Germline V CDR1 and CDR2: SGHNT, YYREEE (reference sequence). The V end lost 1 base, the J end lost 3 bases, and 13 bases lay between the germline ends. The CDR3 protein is CASSLSVRGDYGYTF. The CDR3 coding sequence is TGTGCCAGCAGCTTGTCTGTCAGGGGAGACTATGGCTACACCTTC.

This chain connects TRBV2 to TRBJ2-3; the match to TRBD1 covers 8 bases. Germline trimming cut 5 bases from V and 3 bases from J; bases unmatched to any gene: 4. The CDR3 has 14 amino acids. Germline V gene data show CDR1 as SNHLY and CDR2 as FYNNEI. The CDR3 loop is CASSSDRGTDTQYF. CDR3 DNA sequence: TGTGCCAGCAGTTCTGACAGGGGTACAGATACGCAGTATTTT.

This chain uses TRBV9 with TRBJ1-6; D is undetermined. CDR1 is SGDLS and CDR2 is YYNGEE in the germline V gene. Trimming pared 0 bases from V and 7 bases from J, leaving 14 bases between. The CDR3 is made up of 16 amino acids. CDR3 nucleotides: TGTGCCAGCAGCGTAGGGAACCCGAGGCAAAATTCACCCCTCCACTTT. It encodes CASSVGNPRQNSPLHF. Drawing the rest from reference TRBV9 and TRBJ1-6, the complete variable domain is DSGVTQTPKHLITATGQRVTLRCSPRSGDLSVYWYQQSLDQGLQFLIQYYNGEERAKGNILERFSAQQFPDLHSELNLSSLELGDSALYFCASSVGNPRQNSPLHFGNGTRLTVT.

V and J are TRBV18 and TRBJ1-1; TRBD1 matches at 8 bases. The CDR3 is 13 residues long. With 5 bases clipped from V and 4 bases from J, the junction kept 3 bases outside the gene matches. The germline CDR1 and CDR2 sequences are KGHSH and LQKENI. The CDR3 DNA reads TGTGCCAGCTCATTTGGACAGGGCACTGAAGCTTTCTTT. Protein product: CASSFGQGTEAFF. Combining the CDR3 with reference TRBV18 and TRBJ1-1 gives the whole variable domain NAGVMQNPRHLVRRRGQEARLRCSPMKGHSHVYWYRQLPEEGLKFMVYLQKENIIDESGMPKERFSAEFPKEGPSILRIQQVVRGDSAAYFCASSFGQGTEAFFGQGTRLTVV.

CDR3 DNA: TGTGCCAGCTCAGCCGATCTGACCAGGGGCGAGCAGTACTTC. Its protein is CASSADLTRGEQYF. V is TRBV18 and J is TRBJ2-7; possibly TRBD1 for D (6 bases). The CDR3 runs 14 residues. V dropped 5 bases and J dropped 6 bases, with 17 bases sitting between them. CDR1 KGHSH and CDR2 LQKENI come from the germline V gene.

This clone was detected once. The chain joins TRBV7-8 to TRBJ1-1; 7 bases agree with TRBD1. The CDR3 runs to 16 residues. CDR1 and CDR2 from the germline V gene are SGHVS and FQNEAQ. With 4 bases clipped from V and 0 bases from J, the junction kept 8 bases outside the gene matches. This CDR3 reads CASSWRQGGMNTEAFF. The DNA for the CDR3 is TGTGCCAGCAGCTGGCGACAGGGCGGCATGAACACTGAAGCTTTCTTT.

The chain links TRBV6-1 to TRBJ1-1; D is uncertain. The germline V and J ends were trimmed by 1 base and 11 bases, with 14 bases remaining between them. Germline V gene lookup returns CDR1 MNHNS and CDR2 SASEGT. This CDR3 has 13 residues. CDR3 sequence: CASSEGLELWAFF. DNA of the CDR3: TGTGCCAGCAGTGAAGGACTAGAGTTGTGGGCTTTCTTT.

CDR3 protein: CASSKLAGGYNEQFF. The CDR3 nucleotides read TGTGCCAGCAGCAAACTAGCGGGGGGCTACAATGAGCAGTTCTTC. The gene calls are TRBV14 and TRBJ2-1; 12 bases map to TRBD2. The CDR3 contains 15 residues. The V segment lost 5 bases and the J segment 3 bases; nucleotides outside the gene matches: 2. Germline V gene sequence: CDR1 SGHDN, CDR2 FVKESK.

CDR3 bases: TGTGCCAGCACCGAGACAGGAAACTATGGCTACACCTTC. As protein: CASTETGNYGYTF. The chain carries TRBV3-1 (or the pseudogene TRBV3-2) and TRBJ1-2; the D gene is possibly TRBD1 (6 bases). The CDR3 has 13 amino acids. V was cut by 7 bases and J by 2 bases, with 11 bases left in between. Germline lookup yields CDR1 LGHDT and CDR2 YNNKEL (reference sequence).

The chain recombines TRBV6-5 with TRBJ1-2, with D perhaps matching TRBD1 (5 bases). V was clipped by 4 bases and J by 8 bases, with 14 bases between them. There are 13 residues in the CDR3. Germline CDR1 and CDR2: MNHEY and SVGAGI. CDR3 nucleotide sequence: TGTGCCAGCAGTTTGCCTGGAGGGGAAGGCTACACCTTC. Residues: CASSLPGGEGYTF.

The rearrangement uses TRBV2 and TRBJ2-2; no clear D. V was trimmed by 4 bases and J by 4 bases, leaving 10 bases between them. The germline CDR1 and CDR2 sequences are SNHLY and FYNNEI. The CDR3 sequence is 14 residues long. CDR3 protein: CASSGSPLTGELFF. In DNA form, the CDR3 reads TGTGCCAGCAGTGGGAGTCCCCTCACCGGGGAGCTGTTTTTT.

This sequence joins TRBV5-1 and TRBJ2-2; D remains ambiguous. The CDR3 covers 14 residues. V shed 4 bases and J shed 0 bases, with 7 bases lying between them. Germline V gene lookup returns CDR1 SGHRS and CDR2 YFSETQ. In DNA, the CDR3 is TGCGCCAGCAGCATTGAGTCGAACACCGGGGAGCTGTTTTTT. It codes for CASSIESNTGELFF.

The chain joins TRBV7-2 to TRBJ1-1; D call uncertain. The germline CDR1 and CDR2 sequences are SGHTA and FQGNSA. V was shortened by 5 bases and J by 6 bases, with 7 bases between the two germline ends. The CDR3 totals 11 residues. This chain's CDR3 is CASSPKPEAFF. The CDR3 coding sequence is TGTGCCAGCAGCCCCAAGCCTGAAGCTTTCTTT.

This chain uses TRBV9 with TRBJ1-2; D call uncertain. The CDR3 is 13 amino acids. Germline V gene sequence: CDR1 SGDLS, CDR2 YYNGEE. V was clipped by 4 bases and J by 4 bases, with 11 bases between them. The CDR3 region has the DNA TGTGCCAGCAGCCGCGCCGGTTCCTATGGCTACACCTTC. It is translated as CASSRAGSYGYTF.

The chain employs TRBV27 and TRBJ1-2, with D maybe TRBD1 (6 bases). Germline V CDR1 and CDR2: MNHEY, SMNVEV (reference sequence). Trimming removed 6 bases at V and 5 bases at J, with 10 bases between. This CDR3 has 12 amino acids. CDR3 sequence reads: CASSSGHYGYTF. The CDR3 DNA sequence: TGTGCCAGCAGCTCGGGACATTATGGCTACACCTTC.